This TCR beta chain was documented in a study of regulatory T cells in long-lasting Graves disease. Time point in this sample: newly diagnosed GD, antithyroid drugs for less than 3 months. PBMC RNA was the source of the TCR library. Findings and limits, study-wide: Accuracy may have been reduced by the small sample size.

This clonotype was found many times. As yet, its antigen is unknown. CDR3-region Arm-PCR and iRepertoire HTBI primers produced the TCR beta libraries. TCRdb re-called the multiplex PCR reads through MiXCR, storing one row per CDR3 protein. The profile shows under 300,000 distinct CDR3 sequences, approximately 16% of them singletons. This CDR3 spans 16 amino acids. Germline-derived CDR1 and CDR2 are SGHTA and FQGNSA. The germline V and J ends were trimmed by 1 base and 0 bases, with 13 bases remaining between them. The chain recombines TRBV7-2 with TRBJ2-7, with a possible D match to TRBD1 (7 bases). The receptor was derived from a female donor with Graves disease. This specimen was peripheral blood mononuclear cells (PBMCs), taken at new diagnosis, from a patient treated with antithyroid drugs. DNA for the CDR3: TGTGCCAGCAGCTTAGGCGGGACAGCGAGCTCCTACGAGCAGTACTTC. This translates into CASSLGGTASSYEQYF.